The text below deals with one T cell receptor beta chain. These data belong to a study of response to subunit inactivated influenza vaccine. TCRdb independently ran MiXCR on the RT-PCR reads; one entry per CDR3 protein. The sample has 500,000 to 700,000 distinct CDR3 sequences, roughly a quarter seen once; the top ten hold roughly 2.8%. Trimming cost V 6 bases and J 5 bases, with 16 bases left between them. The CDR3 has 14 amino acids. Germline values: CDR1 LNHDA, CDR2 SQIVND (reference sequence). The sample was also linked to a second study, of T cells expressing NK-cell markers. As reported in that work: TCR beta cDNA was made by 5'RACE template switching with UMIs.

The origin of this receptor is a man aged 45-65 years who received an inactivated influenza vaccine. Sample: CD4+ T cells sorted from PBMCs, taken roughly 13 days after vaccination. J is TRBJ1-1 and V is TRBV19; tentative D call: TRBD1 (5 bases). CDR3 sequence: CASSISRGSTEAFF. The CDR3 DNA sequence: TGTGCCAGTAGCATTTCTCGGGGGAGTACTGAAGCTTTCTTT.